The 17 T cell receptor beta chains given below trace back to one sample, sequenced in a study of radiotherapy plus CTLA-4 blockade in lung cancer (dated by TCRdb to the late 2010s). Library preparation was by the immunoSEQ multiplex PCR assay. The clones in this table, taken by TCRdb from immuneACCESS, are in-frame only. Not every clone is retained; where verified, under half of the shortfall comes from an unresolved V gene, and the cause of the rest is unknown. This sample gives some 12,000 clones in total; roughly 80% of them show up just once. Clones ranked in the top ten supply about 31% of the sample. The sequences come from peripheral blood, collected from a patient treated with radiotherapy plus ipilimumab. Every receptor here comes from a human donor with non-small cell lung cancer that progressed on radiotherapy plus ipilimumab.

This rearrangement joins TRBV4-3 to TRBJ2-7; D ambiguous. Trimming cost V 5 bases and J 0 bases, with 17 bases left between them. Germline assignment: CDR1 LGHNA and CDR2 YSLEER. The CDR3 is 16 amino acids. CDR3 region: CASSAQGPPASYEQYF. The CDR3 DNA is TGCGCCAGCAGCGCACAAGGGCCGCCAGCCTCCTACGAGCAGTACTTC.

In DNA, the CDR3 is TGTGCCAGCAGGCAAGCGGGGGCGTTCACAGATACGCAGTATTTT. This gives the protein CASRQAGAFTDTQYF. This sequence joins TRBV6-5 and TRBJ2-3, with 8 positions matching TRBD2. The CDR3 has 15 residues. Per germline, CDR1 MNHEY and CDR2 SVGAGI. The V segment lost 6 bases and the J segment 2 bases; nucleotides outside the gene matches: 7.

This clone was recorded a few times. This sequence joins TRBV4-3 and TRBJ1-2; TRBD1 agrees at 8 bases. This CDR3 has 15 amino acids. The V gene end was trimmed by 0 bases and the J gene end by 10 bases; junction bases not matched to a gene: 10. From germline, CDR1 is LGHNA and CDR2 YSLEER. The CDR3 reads CASSQDDWGDRTYTF. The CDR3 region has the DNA TGCGCCAGCAGCCAAGATGATTGGGGGGACAGGACCTACACCTTC.

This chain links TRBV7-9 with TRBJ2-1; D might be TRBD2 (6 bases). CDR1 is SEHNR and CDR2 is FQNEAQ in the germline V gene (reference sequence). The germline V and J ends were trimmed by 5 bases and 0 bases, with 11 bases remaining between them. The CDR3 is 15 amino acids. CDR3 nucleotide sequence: TGTGCCAGCAGCCCCCTAGCGTACTCCTACAATGAGCAGTTCTTC. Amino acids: CASSPLAYSYNEQFF.

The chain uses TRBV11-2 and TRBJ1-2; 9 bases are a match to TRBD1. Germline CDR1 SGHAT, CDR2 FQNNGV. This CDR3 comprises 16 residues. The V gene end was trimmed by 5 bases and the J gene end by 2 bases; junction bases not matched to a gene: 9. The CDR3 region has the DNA TGTGCCAGCAGCCCTAGCCCGGGACAGGGCAACTATGGCTACACCTTC. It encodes CASSPSPGQGNYGYTF.

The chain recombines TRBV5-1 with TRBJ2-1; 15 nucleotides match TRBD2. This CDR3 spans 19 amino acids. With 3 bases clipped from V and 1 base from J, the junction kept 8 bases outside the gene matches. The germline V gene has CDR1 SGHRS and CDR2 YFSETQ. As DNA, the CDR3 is TGCGCCAGCAGCTCCGGACTAGCGGGGGGGCCGAAGTCCTACAATGAGCAGTTCTTC. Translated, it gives CASSSGLAGGPKSYNEQFF.

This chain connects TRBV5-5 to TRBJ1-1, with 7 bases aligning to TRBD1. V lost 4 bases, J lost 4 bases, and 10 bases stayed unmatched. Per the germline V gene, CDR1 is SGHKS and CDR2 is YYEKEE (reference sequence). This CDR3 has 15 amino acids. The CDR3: CASSPTGQMGTEAFF. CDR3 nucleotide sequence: TGTGCCAGCAGCCCAACGGGACAGATGGGCACTGAAGCTTTCTTT. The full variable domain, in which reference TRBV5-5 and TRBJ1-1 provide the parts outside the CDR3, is DAGVTQSPTHLIKTRGQQVTLRCSPISGHKSVSWYQQVLGQGPQFIFQYYEKEERGRGNFPDRFSARQFPNYSSELNVNALLLGDSALYLCASSPTGQMGTEAFFGQGTRLTVV.

The DNA for the CDR3 is TGTGCCAGCGATACAGGGGCAGGCAACACCGGGGAGCTGTTTTTT. Translated: CASDTGAGNTGELFF. The genes are TRBV19 and TRBJ2-2; 7 bases fit TRBD1. Germline V CDR1 and CDR2: LNHDA, SQIVND (reference sequence). V lost 9 bases, J lost 2 bases, and 9 bases stayed unmatched. The CDR3 is made up of 15 amino acids.

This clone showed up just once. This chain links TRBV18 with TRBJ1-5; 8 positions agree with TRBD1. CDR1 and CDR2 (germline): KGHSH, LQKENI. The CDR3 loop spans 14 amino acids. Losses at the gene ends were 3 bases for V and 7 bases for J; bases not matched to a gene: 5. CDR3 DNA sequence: TGTGCCAGCTCACCGCAAACAGGGGGGCAGCCCCAGCATTTT. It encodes CASSPQTGGQPQHF.

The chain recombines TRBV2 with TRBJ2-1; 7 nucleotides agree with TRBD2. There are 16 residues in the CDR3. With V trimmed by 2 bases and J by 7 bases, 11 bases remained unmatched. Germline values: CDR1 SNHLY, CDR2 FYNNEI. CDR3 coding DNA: TGTGCCAGCAGTGAATTTGGGGAGGGGATAAAGAATGAGCAGTTCTTC. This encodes CASSEFGEGIKNEQFF.

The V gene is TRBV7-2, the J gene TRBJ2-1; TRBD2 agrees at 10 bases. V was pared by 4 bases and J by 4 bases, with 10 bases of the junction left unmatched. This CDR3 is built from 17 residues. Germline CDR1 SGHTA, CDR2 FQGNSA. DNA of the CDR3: TGTGCCAGCAGCTCGGCTAGCGGGGGAGCGGGTTACAATGAGCAGTTCTTC. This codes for CASSSASGGAGYNEQFF.

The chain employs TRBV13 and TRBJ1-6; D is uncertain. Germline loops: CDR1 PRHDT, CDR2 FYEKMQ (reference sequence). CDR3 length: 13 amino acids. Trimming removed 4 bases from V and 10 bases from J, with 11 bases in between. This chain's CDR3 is CASSSAKDSPLHF. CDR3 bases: TGTGCCAGCAGCTCCGCTAAAGACTCACCCCTCCACTTT.

This CDR3 is CASSPLGLADYEQYF. CDR3 in DNA: TGTGCCAGCAGCCCATTAGGACTAGCGGACTACGAGCAGTACTTC. The V call is TRBV9, the J call TRBJ2-7; 10 nucleotides agree with TRBD2. With 4 bases clipped from V and 3 bases from J, the junction kept 7 bases outside the gene matches. The CDR3 is made up of 15 amino acids. The germline V gene has CDR1 SGDLS and CDR2 YYNGEE.

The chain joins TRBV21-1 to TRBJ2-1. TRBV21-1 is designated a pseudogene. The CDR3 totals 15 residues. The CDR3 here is CASSKPNPDYNEQFF. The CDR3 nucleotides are TGTGCCAGCAGCAAGCCAAATCCGGACTACAATGAGCAGTTCTTC.

The CDR3 sequence is CASSPVGGEQYF. CDR3 DNA: TGTGCCAGCAGTCCCGTGGGTGGAGAGCAGTACTTC. V and J are TRBV7-2 and TRBJ2-7, with D uncertain. Trimming cost V 6 bases and J 7 bases, with 13 bases left between them. CDR1 and CDR2 (germline): SGHTA, FQGNSA. CDR3 length equals 12 residues. The full variable domain, in which reference TRBV7-2 and TRBJ2-7 provide the parts outside the CDR3, is GAGVSQSPSNKVTEKGKDVELRCDPISGHTALYWYRQSLGQGLEFLIYFQGNSAPDKSGLPSDRFSAERTGGSVSTLTIQRTQQEDSAVYLCASSPVGGEQYFGPGTRLTVT.

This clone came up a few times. CDR3 DNA sequence: TGTGCCAGCAGTCTCAAGGCCGGGACCCATAATTCACCCCTCCACTTT. Protein: CASSLKAGTHNSPLHF. This rearrangement joins TRBV6-6 to TRBJ1-6, with D tentatively TRBD1 (5 bases). Trimming cost V 5 bases and J 5 bases, with 16 bases left between them. CDR1 is MNHNY, CDR2 SVGAGI, per germline (reference sequence). The CDR3 loop spans 16 amino acids.

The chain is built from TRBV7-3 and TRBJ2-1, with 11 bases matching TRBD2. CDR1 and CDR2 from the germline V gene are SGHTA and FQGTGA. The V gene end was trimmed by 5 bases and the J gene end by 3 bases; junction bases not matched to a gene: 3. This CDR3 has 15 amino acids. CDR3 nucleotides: TGTGCCAGCAGCATACTAGCGGGGGACTACAATGAGCAGTTCTTC. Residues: CASSILAGDYNEQFF.